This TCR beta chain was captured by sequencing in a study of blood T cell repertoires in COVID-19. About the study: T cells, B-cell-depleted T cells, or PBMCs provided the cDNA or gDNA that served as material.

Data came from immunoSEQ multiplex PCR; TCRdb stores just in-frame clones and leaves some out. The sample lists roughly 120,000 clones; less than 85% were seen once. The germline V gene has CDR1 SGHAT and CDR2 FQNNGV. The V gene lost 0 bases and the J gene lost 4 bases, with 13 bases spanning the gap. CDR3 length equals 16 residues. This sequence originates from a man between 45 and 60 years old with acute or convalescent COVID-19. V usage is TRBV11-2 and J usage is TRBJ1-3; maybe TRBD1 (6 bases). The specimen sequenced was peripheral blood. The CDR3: CASSLDSGVTGNTIYF. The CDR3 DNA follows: TGTGCCAGCAGCTTAGATTCAGGGGTGACGGGAAACACCATATATTTT.